What follows are 6 T cell receptor beta chains derived from one specimen sequenced in a study of cytomegalovirus exposure and HLA in healthy donors. The PCR employed 60 Vbeta primers together with 13 Jbeta primers. Using immunoSEQ multiplex PCR, the repertoire was profiled, and TCRdb retains in-frame clones only, with some absent. This table holds around 100,000 clones, under 90% found once. Material: PBMCs. These receptors came from a woman in her 70s in good health and CMV-seropositive.

On this clone itself: The same CDR3 is also encoded by other DNA sequences in this sample. This chain links TRBV30 with TRBJ1-1; TRBD1 is a possible D gene (5 bases). Germline CDR1 GTSNPN, CDR2 SVGIG (reference sequence). This CDR3 contains 13 residues. Trimming took 1 base from V and 6 from J, leaving 12 bases between them. CDR3 sequence reads: CAWSERVGAEAFF. The CDR3 nucleotides are TGTGCCTGGAGTGAAAGGGTAGGGGCTGAAGCTTTCTTT.

The rearrangement joins TRBV7-2 to TRBJ1-2, with 8 bases that match TRBD1. Germline assignment: CDR1 SGHTA and CDR2 FQGNSA. The CDR3 has 16 residues. V lost 5 bases, J lost 4 bases, and 12 bases stayed unmatched. The CDR3 region has the DNA TGTGCCAGCAGCCAGTACAGGGGGAACGACCCCTATGGCTACACCTTC. Encoded protein: CASSQYRGNDPYGYTF.

The chain joins TRBV7-2 to TRBJ1-1; TRBD1 aligns across 7 bases. The germline CDR1 and CDR2 sequences are SGHTA and FQGNSA. CDR3 length: 14 amino acids. With 6 bases clipped from V and 1 base from J, the junction kept 5 bases outside the gene matches. The CDR3 loop reads CASRYRGENTEAFF. CDR3 bases: TGTGCCAGCAGGTACAGGGGCGAGAACACTGAAGCTTTCTTT. Together with reference TRBV7-2 and TRBJ1-1, the CDR3 gives the full variable domain: GAGVSQSPSNKVTEKGKDVELRCDPISGHTALYWYRQSLGQGLEFLIYFQGNSAPDKSGLPSDRFSAERTGGSVSTLTIQRTQQEDSAVYLCASRYRGENTEAFFGQGTRLTVV.

The chain has TRBV6-5 and TRBJ2-2, with TRBD2 matching over 7 bases. This CDR3 is 14 amino acids long. V lost 8 bases, J lost 4 bases, and 7 bases stayed unmatched. CDR1 MNHEY and CDR2 SVGAGI come from the germline V gene. CDR3 region: CASSYGGSTGELFF. In nucleotides, the CDR3 is TGTGCCAGCTCCTACGGGGGGTCCACCGGGGAGCTGTTTTTT.

The chain links TRBV4-1 to TRBJ1-4, with 8 bases fitting TRBD1. V trimming: 0 bases; J trimming: 6 bases; junction bases outside the gene matches: 9. The length of the CDR3 is 17 residues. Germline V CDR1 and CDR2: MGHRA, YSYEKL. In DNA form, the CDR3 reads TGCGCCAGCAGCCAAGATCGGGGACAGGCGTATCATGAAAAACTGTTTTTT. Its translation: CASSQDRGQAYHEKLFF.

This clone was found a few times. The chain uses TRBV11-3 and TRBJ1-4; 9 nucleotides line up with TRBD1. Germline CDR1 reads SGHNT; CDR2 reads YENEEA. V gave up 3 bases and J gave up 0 bases; unmatched junction bases: 2. This CDR3 region has 16 residues. The CDR3 spells CASSLGQGSTNEKLFF. The CDR3 DNA follows: TGTGCCAGCAGCTTGGGACAGGGTTCAACTAATGAAAAACTGTTTTTT.